This TCR beta chain was documented in a study of PD-L1 blockade in urothelial cancer. With regard to this clone: The antigen is unknown.

This table comes from immunoSEQ multiplex PCR, and its TCRdb copy is limited to in-frame clones, with some not included. The sample shows 30,000 to 40,000 clones, roughly 90% of them seen only once. Germline V gene sequence: CDR1 SGDLS, CDR2 YYNGEE. The junction had 2 bases not matched to a gene; V was cut back by 3 bases and J by 2 bases. This CDR3 has 16 residues. Whole-study findings and limits: Pretreatment TCR clonality in blood under the median foretold superior survival.

This receptor was obtained from a man in his 70s with urothelial cancer. The starting material was PBMCs, obtained around atezolizumab (anti-PD-L1) treatment. This chain links TRBV9 with TRBJ1-4; 12 bases fit TRBD1. The CDR3 nucleotides read TGTGCCAGCAGCGCCGGGACAGGGGGCACTAATGAAAAACTGTTTTTT. It specifies CASSAGTGGTNEKLFF.